Listed below are T cell receptor beta chains from one sample, sequenced in a study of OX40 agonist ivuxolimab in advanced cancers. Profiling relied on immunoSEQ multiplex PCR, and the TCRdb table lists in-frame clones only, not all of them. The sample shows about 94,000 clones, roughly 94% of them seen only once. The sample consisted of CD4+ or CD8+ T cells sorted from blood, taken in a trial of the OX40 agonist ivuxolimab. The receptors derive from an adult with an advanced solid tumor such as melanoma, head and neck, liver or kidney cancer. Each CDR3 is given with its conserved first and last residue. Fields, in order: CDR3 DNA, CDR3 protein, clone size, V gene, J gene, D gene. The D gene is left open where the match is weak. Size is omitted from some rows. Given values are once, few, many or a class for expanded clones.

TGCGCCAGCAGCGCGGGACTAGGAAAAGAGACCCAGTACTTC	CASSAGLGKETQYF	NA	TRBV5-1	TRBJ2-5	TRBD2
TGTGCCAGCAGTTACGGGGTGACTAGCAGAGCCTACGAGCAGTACTTC	CASSYGVTSRAYEQYF	NA	TRBV6-5	TRBJ2-7	TRBD2
TGTGCCAGCAGTGACAAACCTAGGGGGGGTTATGGCTACACCTTC	CASSDKPRGGYGYTF	NA	TRBV2	TRBJ1-2	NA
TGCGCCAGCAGCCAAGAAGGGAGGTTAGCGGTTAACACCGGGGAGCTGTTTTTT	CASSQEGRLAVNTGELFF	few	TRBV4-3	TRBJ2-2	NA
TGTGCCAGCAGCAGGGACAGGGCCAGCTCCTACGAGCAGTACTTC	CASSRDRASSYEQYF	once	TRBV5-4	TRBJ2-7	TRBD1
TGTGCCAGTTCGGCAGAGTCCTACAATGAGCAGTTCTTC	CASSAESYNEQFF	NA	TRBV6-5	TRBJ2-1	NA
TGTGCCAGCAGCTTGAGTGGCTACGAGCAGTACTTC	CASSLSGYEQYF	NA	TRBV5-6	TRBJ2-7	NA
TGTGCCAGCTCACCACCCAGCTCCTACGAGCAGTACTTC	CASSPPSSYEQYF	NA	TRBV18	TRBJ2-7	NA
TGCAGCGCTAATACAGGGACTGCATACGAGCAGTACTTC	CSANTGTAYEQYF	NA	TRBV29-1	TRBJ2-7	NA
TGTGCCAGTAGTATAGATAGACGACTAGCGGGAATCACCGGGGAGCTGTTTTTT	CASSIDRRLAGITGELFF	NA	TRBV19	TRBJ2-2	TRBD2
TGTGCCAGCAGCAAGACAGGAATAACCTATGGCTACACCTTC	CASSKTGITYGYTF	NA	TRBV11-2	TRBJ1-2	NA
TGTGCCAGCAGCTTGGGGTACGGGGCAGGCACAGATACGCAGTATTTT	CASSLGYGAGTDTQYF	NA	TRBV5-8	TRBJ2-3	NA
TGTGCCAGCAGCCCGGACAGGTCGGTCCCGTACGAGCAGTACTTC	CASSPDRSVPYEQYF	NA	TRBV7-9	TRBJ2-7	TRBD1